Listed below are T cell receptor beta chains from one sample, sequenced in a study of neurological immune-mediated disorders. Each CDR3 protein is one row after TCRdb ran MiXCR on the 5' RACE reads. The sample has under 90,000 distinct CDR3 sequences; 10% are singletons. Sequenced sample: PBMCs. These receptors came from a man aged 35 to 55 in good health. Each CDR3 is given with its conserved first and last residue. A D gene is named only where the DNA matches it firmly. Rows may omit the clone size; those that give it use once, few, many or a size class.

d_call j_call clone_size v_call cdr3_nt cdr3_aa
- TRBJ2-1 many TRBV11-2 TGTGCCAGCAGCTTTACAGGGAGTGAGCAGTTCTTC CASSFTGSEQFF
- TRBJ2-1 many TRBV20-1 TGCAGTGCTAGAGTTGGAGCGGCCGCCTACAATGAGCAGTTCTTC CSARVGAAAYNEQFF
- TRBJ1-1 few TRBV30 TGTGCCTGGAGTGCGATGGGACGGTTGAACACTGAAGCTTTCTTT CAWSAMGRLNTEAFF
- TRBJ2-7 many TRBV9 TGTGCCAGCAGCGTAGCTATGGGAGGATACGAGCAGTACTTC CASSVAMGGYEQYF
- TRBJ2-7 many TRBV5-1 TGCGCCAGCAGCTTGGCAGGGGTGGCAACCTACGAGCAGTACTTC CASSLAGVATYEQYF
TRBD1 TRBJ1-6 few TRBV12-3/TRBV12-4 TGTGCCAGCAGTCTCGCGGGGACAGCTAATTCACCCCTCCACTTT CASSLAGTANSPLHF
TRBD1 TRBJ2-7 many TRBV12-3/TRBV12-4 TGTGCCAGCAGTTTGAATCCGGGACAGCGCGCCTACGAGCAGTACTTC CASSLNPGQRAYEQYF
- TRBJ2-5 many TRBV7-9 TGTGCCAGCAGCTCGAGCACAGGGGGGGAAGAGACCCAGTACTTC CASSSSTGGEETQYF
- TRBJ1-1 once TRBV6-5 TGTGCCAGCAGTTTCTTTTTGGGCACTGAAGCTTTCTTT CASSFFLGTEAFF
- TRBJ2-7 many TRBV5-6 TGTGCCAGCAGCTTAGGGTCCTTACCCAACGAGCAGTACTTC CASSLGSLPNEQYF
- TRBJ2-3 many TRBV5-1 TGCGCCAGCAGCTTGGTTCTAGGACATTACACAGATACGCAGTATTTT CASSLVLGHYTDTQYF
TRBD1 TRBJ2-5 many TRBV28 TGTGCCAGCAGACTGACAGGGGGCGAGACCCAGTACTTC CASRLTGGETQYF
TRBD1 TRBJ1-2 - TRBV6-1 TGTGCCAGCAGTGGTAGGGACAGCCGTCGATCAAGCTACACCTTC CASSGRDSRRSSYTF
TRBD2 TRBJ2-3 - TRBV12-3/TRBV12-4 TGTGCTAGTGGCTCGGGACTAGCGGGGGCCACAGATACGCAGTATTTT CASGSGLAGATDTQYF
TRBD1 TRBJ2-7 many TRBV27 TGTGCCAGCAGTCCCCCGGGACAGGTGGGTGGCGAGCAGTACTTC CASSPPGQVGGEQYF
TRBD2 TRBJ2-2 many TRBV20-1 TGCAGTGCCCCGGGACTAGCGGGGGGGATCAACACCGGGGAGCTGTTTTTT CSAPGLAGGINTGELFF
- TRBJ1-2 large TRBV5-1 TGCGCCAGCAGCCCATCAGGGGCTTCGAGTGGAGGCTACACCTTC CASSPSGASSGGYTF
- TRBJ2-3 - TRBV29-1 TGCAGCGTTGTAATGTTGAGGAACAGGGCGGATACGCAGTATTTT CSVVMLRNRADTQYF